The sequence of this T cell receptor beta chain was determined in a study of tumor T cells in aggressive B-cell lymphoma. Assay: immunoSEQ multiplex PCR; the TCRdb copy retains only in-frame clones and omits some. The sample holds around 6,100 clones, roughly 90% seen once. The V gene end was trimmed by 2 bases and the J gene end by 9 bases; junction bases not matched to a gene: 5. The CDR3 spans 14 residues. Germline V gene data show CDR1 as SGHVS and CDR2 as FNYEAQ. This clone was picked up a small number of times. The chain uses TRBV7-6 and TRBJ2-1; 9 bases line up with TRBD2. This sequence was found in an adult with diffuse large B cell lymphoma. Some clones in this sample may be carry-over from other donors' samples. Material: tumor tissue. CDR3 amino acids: CASSLYASGIEQFF. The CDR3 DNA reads TGTGCCAGCAGCTTATATGCTAGCGGGATTGAGCAGTTCTTC.